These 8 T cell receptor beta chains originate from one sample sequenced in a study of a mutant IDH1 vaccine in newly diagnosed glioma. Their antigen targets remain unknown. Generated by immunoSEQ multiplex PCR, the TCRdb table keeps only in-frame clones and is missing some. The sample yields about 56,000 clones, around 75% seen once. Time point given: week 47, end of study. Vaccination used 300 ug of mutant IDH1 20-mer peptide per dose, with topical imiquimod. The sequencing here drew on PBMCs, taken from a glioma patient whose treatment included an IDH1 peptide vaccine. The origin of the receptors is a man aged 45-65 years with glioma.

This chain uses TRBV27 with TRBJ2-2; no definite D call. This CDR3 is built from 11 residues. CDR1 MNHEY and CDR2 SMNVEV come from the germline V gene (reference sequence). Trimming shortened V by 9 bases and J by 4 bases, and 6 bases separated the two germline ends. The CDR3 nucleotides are TGTGCCAGTACAAGCACCGGGGAGCTGTTTTTT. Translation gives CASTSTGELFF.

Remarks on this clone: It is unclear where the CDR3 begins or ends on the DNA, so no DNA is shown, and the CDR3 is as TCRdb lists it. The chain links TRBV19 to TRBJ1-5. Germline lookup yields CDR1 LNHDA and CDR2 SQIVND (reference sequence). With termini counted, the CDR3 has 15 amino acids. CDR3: CASTSGGAGNQPQHF.

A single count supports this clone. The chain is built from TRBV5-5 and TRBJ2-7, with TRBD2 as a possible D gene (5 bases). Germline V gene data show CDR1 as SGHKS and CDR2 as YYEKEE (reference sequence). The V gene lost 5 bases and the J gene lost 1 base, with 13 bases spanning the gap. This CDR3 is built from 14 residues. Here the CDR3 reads CASSSVGRSYEQYF. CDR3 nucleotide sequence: TGTGCCAGCAGTTCTGTGGGGAGATCCTACGAGCAGTACTTC.

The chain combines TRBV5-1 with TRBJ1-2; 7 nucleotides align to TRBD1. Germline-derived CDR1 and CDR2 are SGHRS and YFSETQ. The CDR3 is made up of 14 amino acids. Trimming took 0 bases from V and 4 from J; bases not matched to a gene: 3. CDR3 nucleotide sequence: TGCGCCAGCAGCTTGGAGGGGGCGGTCTATGGCTACACCTTC. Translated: CASSLEGAVYGYTF.

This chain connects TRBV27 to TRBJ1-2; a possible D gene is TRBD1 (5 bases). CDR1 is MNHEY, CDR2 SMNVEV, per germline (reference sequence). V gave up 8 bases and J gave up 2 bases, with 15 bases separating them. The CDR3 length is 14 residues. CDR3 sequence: CASARSQGNYGYTF. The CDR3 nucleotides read TGTGCCAGCGCTAGGTCCCAGGGCAACTATGGCTACACCTTC.

The CDR3, as DNA: TGTGCCTGGAGTATAGGGAAGAGATACAATGAGCAGTTCTTC. Amino acid sequence: CAWSIGKRYNEQFF. The V call is TRBV30, the J call TRBJ2-1; D is unresolved. In germline, CDR1 is GTSNPN, CDR2 SVGIG (reference sequence). Trimming removed 2 bases from V and 4 bases from J, with 12 bases in between. The CDR3 contains 14 residues.

Written as DNA, the CDR3 is TGTGCCAGCAGCTGGGACAGGGGTGAGCAGTACTTC. This translates into CASSWDRGEQYF. The J gene is TRBJ2-7, the V gene TRBV5-5, with 10 bases matching TRBD1. Germline CDR1 and CDR2: SGHKS and YYEKEE (reference sequence). V was pared by 3 bases and J by 7 bases, with 1 base of the junction left unmatched. The CDR3 covers 12 residues.

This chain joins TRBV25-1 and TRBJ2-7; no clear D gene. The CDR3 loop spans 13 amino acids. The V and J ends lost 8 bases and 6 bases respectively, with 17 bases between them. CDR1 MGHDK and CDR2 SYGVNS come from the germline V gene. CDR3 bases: TGTGCCAGCTCCTTAAACACAGTTTCCGAGCAGTACTTC. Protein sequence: CASSLNTVSEQYF.